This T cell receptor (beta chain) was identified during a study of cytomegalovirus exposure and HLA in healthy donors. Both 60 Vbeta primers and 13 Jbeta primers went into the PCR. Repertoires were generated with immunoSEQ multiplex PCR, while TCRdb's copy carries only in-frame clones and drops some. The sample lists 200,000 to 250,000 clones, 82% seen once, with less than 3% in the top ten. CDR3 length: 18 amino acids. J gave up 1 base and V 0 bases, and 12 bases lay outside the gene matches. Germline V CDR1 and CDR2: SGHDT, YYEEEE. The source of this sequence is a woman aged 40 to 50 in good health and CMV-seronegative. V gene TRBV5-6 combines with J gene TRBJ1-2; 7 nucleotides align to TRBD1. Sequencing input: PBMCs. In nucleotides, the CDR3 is TGTGCCAGCAGCTTGGCCCTCGGGACAGCAATGATTAACTATGGCTACACCTTC. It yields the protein CASSLALGTAMINYGYTF.